One sample yielded the 29 T cell receptor beta chains listed below, sequenced in a study of identical twins. Each CDR3 protein is one row after TCRdb ran MiXCR on the 5' RACE reads. The data hold hundreds of thousands of distinct CDR3 sequences, with roughly 7.1% observed a single time. These data were also reused for a study on yellow fever vaccine responses in identical twins.

The specimen was PBMCs. These TCRs come from a woman aged 18 to 35 in good health.

This clonotype was counted ten times or more. This sequence joins TRBV12-3 or TRBV12-4 and TRBJ1-2; weak D call: TRBD1 (5 bases). The V end lost 6 bases, the J end lost 8 bases, and 25 bases lay between the germline ends. The CDR3 has 16 residues. In nucleotides, the CDR3 is TGTGCCAGCAGCCCCCGACAGAATGCGAACAAATTGGGCTACACCTTC. This codes for CASSPRQNANKLGYTF.

This clonotype has only a few counts. The chain employs TRBV14 and TRBJ1-2, with 8 bases lining up with TRBD1. Germline V CDR1 and CDR2: SGHDN, FVKESK. The CDR3 is made up of 17 amino acids. V lost 5 bases to trimming and J lost 0 bases; unmatched junction nucleotides: 11. The CDR3 is CASSKTGTGASNYGYTF. The CDR3 nucleotides are TGTGCCAGCAGCAAGACCGGGACAGGAGCCTCTAACTATGGCTACACCTTC.

This clonotype was picked up many times. The CDR3 DNA reads TGTGCCAGCAGCGTAGTAGGGACCCAGTACAATGAGCAGTTCTTC. Its translation is CASSVVGTQYNEQFF. The chain carries TRBV9 and TRBJ2-1; D is perhaps TRBD1 or TRBD2 (5 bases each). This CDR3 is built from 15 residues. Trimming cost V 0 bases and J 4 bases, with 11 bases left between them. From germline, CDR1 is SGDLS and CDR2 YYNGEE.

The chain links TRBV6-1 to TRBJ2-7, with D tentatively TRBD2 (6 bases). Trimming left V 5 bases short and J 0 bases short, with 11 bases between. Germline V gene lookup returns CDR1 MNHNS and CDR2 SASEGT. The CDR3 consists of 14 residues. As DNA, the CDR3 is TGTGCCAGCAGTCCCGGGACTGACTCCTACGAGCAGTACGTC. Its translation: CASSPGTDSYEQYV.

This chain joins TRBV9 and TRBJ2-4; 9 nucleotides match TRBD2. The CDR3 sequence is 19 residues long. V dropped 0 bases and J dropped 0; count of bases not matched to a gene: 10. The germline V gene encodes CDR1 SGDLS and CDR2 YYNGEE. This CDR3 reads CASSVGASGTSGAKNIQYF. The CDR3 bases are TGTGCCAGCAGCGTAGGGGCTAGCGGGACCTCGGGAGCCAAAAACATTCAGTACTTC.

This clonotype was seen more than once but under ten times. This chain connects TRBV20-1 to TRBJ2-7, with TRBD2 identical over 8 bases. V trimming: 3 bases; J trimming: 2 bases; junction bases outside the gene matches: 9. The CDR3 totals 15 residues. Germline CDR1 DFQATT, CDR2 SNEGSKA (reference sequence). CDR3 in DNA: TGCAGTGCTAGCCTACGGGGGGGCAAAACCTACGAGCAGTACTTC. Its translation is CSASLRGGKTYEQYF.

In this sample, this clonotype turned up a few times. Compared with germline, one end of the junction differs, possibly owing to a read error. This rearrangement joins TRBV12-3 or TRBV12-4 to TRBJ2-4, with D perhaps matching TRBD1 (6 bases). The CDR3 extends over 17 amino acids. The CDR3 here is CACSPPDRPLAKNIQYF. In nucleotides, the CDR3 is TGTGCCTGCAGCCCCCCTGACAGGCCGCTAGCCAAAAACATTCAGTACTTC.

This clonotype was recorded at least ten times. The V call is TRBV2, the J call TRBJ1-2; D remains unclear. V was pared by 2 bases and J by 2 bases, with 21 bases between. There are 18 residues in the CDR3. CDR1 and CDR2 from the germline V gene are SNHLY and FYNNEI. Written as DNA, the CDR3 is TGTGCCAGCAGTGAATTAGGGCAGAGGTTGCGTATGAACTATGGCTACACCTTC. It specifies CASSELGQRLRMNYGYTF. Supplemented by reference TRBV2 and TRBJ1-2, the full variable domain reads EPEVTQTPSHQVTQMGQEVILRCVPISNHLYFYWYRQILGQKVEFLVSFYNNEISEKSEIFDDQFSVERPDGSNFTLKIRSTKLEDSAMYFCASSELGQRLRMNYGYTFGSGTRLTVV.

This clonotype was detected a few times. The chain employs TRBV12-3 or TRBV12-4 and TRBJ2-2; D assignment may be TRBD1 or TRBD2 (5 bases each). V lost 5 bases to trimming and J lost 0 bases, with 13 bases between them. The CDR3 is 16 residues long. The CDR3 DNA reads as TGTGCCAGCAGTCAGGGAACCGGGGCGAACACCGGGGAGCTGTTTTTT. Protein: CASSQGTGANTGELFF.

Remarks on this clonotype: It is unclear where the CDR3 begins or ends on the DNA, so no DNA is shown, and the CDR3 is as TCRdb lists it. This rearrangement joins TRBV28 to TRBJ1-1; the table's D call, TRBD1, has no DNA check behind it. The CDR3 totals 13 residues, both ends included. Germline V CDR1 and CDR2: MDHEN, SYDVKM. The CDR3 here is CASSAVGQGAIIF.

CDR3 amino acids: CASSPAGQGYEQYV. CDR3 in DNA: TGTGCCAGCAGCCCCGCCGGACAGGGATACGAGCAGTACGTC. The chain joins TRBV7-9 to TRBJ2-7; 8 nucleotides line up with TRBD1. There are 14 residues in the CDR3. Germline lookup yields CDR1 SEHNR and CDR2 FQNEAQ (reference sequence). Trimming at V came to 5 bases and at J to 4 bases, leaving 7 bases not matched to a gene.

This clonotype was counted ten times or more. The genes are TRBV10-3 and TRBJ1-1; TRBD1 is a possible D gene (5 bases). Germline V CDR1 and CDR2: ENHRY, SYGVKD. This CDR3 has 15 amino acids. Trimming left V 7 bases short and J 0 bases short, with 15 bases between. The chain's CDR3 is CAIIPGLIMNTEAFF. The DNA for the CDR3 is TGTGCCATCATTCCGGGACTGATCATGAACACTGAAGCTTTCTTT.

This clonotype occurred many times. The chain is built from TRBV12-3 or TRBV12-4 and TRBJ2-1, with no clear D. This CDR3 contains 16 residues. Deletions cut 5 bases from V and 5 bases from J, with 19 bases between. Written as DNA, the CDR3 is TGTGCCAGCAGTGAACTGGGGAAAGGTACGGACAATGAGCAGTTCTTC. Encoded protein: CASSELGKGTDNEQFF.

The J gene is TRBJ2-7, the V gene TRBV12-1; TRBD1 is the table's D call, not checked against the DNA. TRBV12-1 is a documented pseudogene. The CDR3 length is 13 residues. CDR3 bases: TGTGCCAGCAGCCCCGGGCTTCTCTACGAGCAGTACGTC. This translates into CASSPGLLYEQYV.

This clonotype has ten or more counts. This sequence joins TRBV10-3 and TRBJ2-1; a possible D gene is TRBD2 (6 bases). The germline V and J ends were trimmed by 2 bases and 8 bases, with 10 bases remaining between them. Germline V gene lookup returns CDR1 ENHRY and CDR2 SYGVKD. This CDR3 region has 13 residues. For the CDR3, the DNA is TGTGCCATCAGTGAGCGGAGGGAGGATGAGCAGTTCTTC. It translates to CAISERREDEQFF.

This clonotype was found many times. The CDR3 region is CASSLGVLAGGLGNEQFF. DNA of the CDR3: TGCGCCAGCAGCTTGGGGGTTCTAGCGGGAGGTCTTGGTAATGAGCAGTTCTTC. The V call is TRBV5-1, the J call TRBJ2-1, with TRBD2 identical over 11 bases. The CDR3 is 18 amino acids. The junction had 12 bases not matched to a gene; V was cut back by 0 bases and J by 7 bases. Germline V CDR1 and CDR2: SGHRS, YFSETQ.

This clonotype was observed many times. The J gene is TRBJ2-7, the V gene TRBV28, with TRBD1 matching 7 bases. Trimming cost V 5 bases and J 4 bases; bases outside gene matches: 5. CDR3 size: 13 residues. CDR1 MDHEN and CDR2 SYDVKM come from the germline V gene. CDR3 nucleotide sequence: TGTGCCAGCAGTCAGCCGACAGGGTACGAGCAGTACGTC. This translates into CASSQPTGYEQYV.

This clonotype was seen a few times. The CDR3 reads CASSLKGQGFSHAPLHF. Written as DNA, the CDR3 is TGTGCCAGCAGTTTGAAGGGACAGGGGTTTAGTCACGCACCCCTCCACTTT. This rearrangement joins TRBV12-3 or TRBV12-4 to TRBJ1-6; 10 bases are shared with TRBD1. The CDR3 has 17 amino acids. The V gene end was trimmed by 3 bases and the J gene end by 11 bases; junction bases not matched to a gene: 13.

The rearrangement uses TRBV24-1 and TRBJ2-3; 7 positions agree with TRBD2. The germline gives CDR1 KGHDR, CDR2 SFDVKD. The V gene end was trimmed by 3 bases and the J gene end by 4 bases; junction bases not matched to a gene: 3. CDR3 length equals 14 residues. CDR3 amino acids: CATSDSGDADTQYF. The DNA of the CDR3 is TGTGCCACCAGTGATAGCGGGGATGCAGATACGCAGTATTTT.

This clonotype was recorded a few times. The chain uses TRBV20-1 and TRBJ1-5; D might be TRBD1 (5 bases). The CDR3 contains 16 residues. Germline loops: CDR1 DFQATT, CDR2 SNEGSKA (reference sequence). Trimming cost V 4 bases and J 3 bases, with 19 bases left between them. The CDR3 here is CSATGGAGIDNQPQHF. CDR3 bases: TGCAGTGCTACCGGGGGTGCGGGGATCGACAATCAGCCCCAGCATTTT.

The chain employs TRBV12-3 or TRBV12-4 and TRBJ2-6, with 7 bases lining up with TRBD1. This CDR3 comprises 17 residues. The V segment lost 2 bases and the J segment 4 bases; nucleotides outside the gene matches: 8. The CDR3 bases are TGTGCCAGCAGTTTACCCAAGGGGGCGGACGGGGCCAACGTCCTGACTTTC. Translating it yields CASSLPKGADGANVLTF.

The table lists this clonotype with a few counts. The chain carries TRBV5-1 and TRBJ2-3, with D tentatively TRBD1 (7 bases). V lost 7 bases and J 0 bases, leaving 18 bases between the germline ends. The CDR3 is 16 amino acids. Germline-derived CDR1 and CDR2 are SGHRS and YFSETQ. Written as DNA, the CDR3 is TGCGCCAGCGGGCTAGGAGGGGGCCACAGCACAGATACGCAGTATTTT. This gives the protein CASGLGGGHSTDTQYF. The full variable domain, with the rest looked up from reference TRBV5-1 and TRBJ2-3, is KAGVTQTPRYLIKTRGQQVTLSCSPISGHRSVSWYQQTPGQGLQFLFEYFSETQRNKGNFPGRFSGRQFSNSRSEMNVSTLELGDSALYLCASGLGGGHSTDTQYFGPGTRLTVL.

The V call is TRBV6-1, the J call TRBJ2-1; 10 bases line up with TRBD2. Germline V gene sequence: CDR1 MNHNS, CDR2 SASEGT. The CDR3 has 15 amino acids. After removal of 7 bases from V and 6 bases from J, the junction contained 9 bases not matched to a gene. The CDR3 sequence is CASTQLAGEVNEQFF. In nucleotides, the CDR3 is TGTGCCAGCACCCAGCTAGCGGGGGAGGTCAATGAGCAGTTCTTC.

This clonotype occurred many times. The chain combines TRBV11-2 with TRBJ1-6, with D possibly TRBD1 on 6 matching bases. Germline V gene lookup returns CDR1 SGHAT and CDR2 FQNNGV. Trimming pared 1 base from V and 6 bases from J, leaving 13 bases between. The CDR3 consists of 16 residues. The DNA for the CDR3 is TGTGCCAGCAGCTTAGGTGGCCAGGGGAGTAATTCACCCCTCCACTTT. It specifies CASSLGGQGSNSPLHF.

The chain couples TRBV12-3 or TRBV12-4 to TRBJ2-7; D gene uncertain. The CDR3 runs 14 residues. The V and J ends lost 5 bases and 9 bases respectively, with 20 bases between them. The CDR3 loop reads CASSTQRNYEAQYF. The CDR3 DNA follows: TGTGCCAGCAGTACCCAGAGGAACTACGAGGCGCAGTACTTC.

The chain combines TRBV21-1 with TRBJ2-7; TRBD1, the D gene given by the table, was not confirmed from the DNA. TRBV21-1 is a documented pseudogene. The CDR3 runs to 17 residues. The CDR3, as DNA: TGTGCCAGCAGCAATGGTGGGTTCGGCGGGCGTACCTACGAGCAGTACTTC. It specifies CASSNGGFGGRTYEQYF.

In DNA form, the CDR3 reads TGCAGCGTTGAACCCGGGACAGGGGGCAGTGGCTACACCTTC. It encodes CSVEPGTGGSGYTF. This chain connects TRBV29-1 to TRBJ1-2; 12 bases line up with TRBD1. Germline V gene lookup returns CDR1 SQVTM and CDR2 ANQGSEA. This CDR3 comprises 14 residues. The V and J ends lost 2 bases and 7 bases, in that order; junction bases with no gene match: 5.

The chain joins TRBV6-2 or TRBV6-3 to TRBJ2-1; a weak D match, TRBD2 (6 bases). Germline CDR1 is MNHEY and CDR2 is SVGEGT. The V end was cut by 8 bases, the J end by 3 bases, with 17 bases between. This CDR3 region has 15 residues. The CDR3: CASWREGLLYNEQFF. The CDR3 region has the DNA TGTGCCAGCTGGAGAGAGGGACTCCTCTACAATGAGCAGTTCTTC.

This clonotype was detected many times. The genes are TRBV12-3 or TRBV12-4 and TRBJ2-5; D not certain. Trimming took 5 bases from V and 2 from J, leaving 6 bases between them. The length of the CDR3 is 12 residues. The CDR3 sequence: CASSVPQETQYF. In DNA form, the CDR3 reads TGTGCCAGCAGTGTACCGCAAGAGACCCAGTACTTC.